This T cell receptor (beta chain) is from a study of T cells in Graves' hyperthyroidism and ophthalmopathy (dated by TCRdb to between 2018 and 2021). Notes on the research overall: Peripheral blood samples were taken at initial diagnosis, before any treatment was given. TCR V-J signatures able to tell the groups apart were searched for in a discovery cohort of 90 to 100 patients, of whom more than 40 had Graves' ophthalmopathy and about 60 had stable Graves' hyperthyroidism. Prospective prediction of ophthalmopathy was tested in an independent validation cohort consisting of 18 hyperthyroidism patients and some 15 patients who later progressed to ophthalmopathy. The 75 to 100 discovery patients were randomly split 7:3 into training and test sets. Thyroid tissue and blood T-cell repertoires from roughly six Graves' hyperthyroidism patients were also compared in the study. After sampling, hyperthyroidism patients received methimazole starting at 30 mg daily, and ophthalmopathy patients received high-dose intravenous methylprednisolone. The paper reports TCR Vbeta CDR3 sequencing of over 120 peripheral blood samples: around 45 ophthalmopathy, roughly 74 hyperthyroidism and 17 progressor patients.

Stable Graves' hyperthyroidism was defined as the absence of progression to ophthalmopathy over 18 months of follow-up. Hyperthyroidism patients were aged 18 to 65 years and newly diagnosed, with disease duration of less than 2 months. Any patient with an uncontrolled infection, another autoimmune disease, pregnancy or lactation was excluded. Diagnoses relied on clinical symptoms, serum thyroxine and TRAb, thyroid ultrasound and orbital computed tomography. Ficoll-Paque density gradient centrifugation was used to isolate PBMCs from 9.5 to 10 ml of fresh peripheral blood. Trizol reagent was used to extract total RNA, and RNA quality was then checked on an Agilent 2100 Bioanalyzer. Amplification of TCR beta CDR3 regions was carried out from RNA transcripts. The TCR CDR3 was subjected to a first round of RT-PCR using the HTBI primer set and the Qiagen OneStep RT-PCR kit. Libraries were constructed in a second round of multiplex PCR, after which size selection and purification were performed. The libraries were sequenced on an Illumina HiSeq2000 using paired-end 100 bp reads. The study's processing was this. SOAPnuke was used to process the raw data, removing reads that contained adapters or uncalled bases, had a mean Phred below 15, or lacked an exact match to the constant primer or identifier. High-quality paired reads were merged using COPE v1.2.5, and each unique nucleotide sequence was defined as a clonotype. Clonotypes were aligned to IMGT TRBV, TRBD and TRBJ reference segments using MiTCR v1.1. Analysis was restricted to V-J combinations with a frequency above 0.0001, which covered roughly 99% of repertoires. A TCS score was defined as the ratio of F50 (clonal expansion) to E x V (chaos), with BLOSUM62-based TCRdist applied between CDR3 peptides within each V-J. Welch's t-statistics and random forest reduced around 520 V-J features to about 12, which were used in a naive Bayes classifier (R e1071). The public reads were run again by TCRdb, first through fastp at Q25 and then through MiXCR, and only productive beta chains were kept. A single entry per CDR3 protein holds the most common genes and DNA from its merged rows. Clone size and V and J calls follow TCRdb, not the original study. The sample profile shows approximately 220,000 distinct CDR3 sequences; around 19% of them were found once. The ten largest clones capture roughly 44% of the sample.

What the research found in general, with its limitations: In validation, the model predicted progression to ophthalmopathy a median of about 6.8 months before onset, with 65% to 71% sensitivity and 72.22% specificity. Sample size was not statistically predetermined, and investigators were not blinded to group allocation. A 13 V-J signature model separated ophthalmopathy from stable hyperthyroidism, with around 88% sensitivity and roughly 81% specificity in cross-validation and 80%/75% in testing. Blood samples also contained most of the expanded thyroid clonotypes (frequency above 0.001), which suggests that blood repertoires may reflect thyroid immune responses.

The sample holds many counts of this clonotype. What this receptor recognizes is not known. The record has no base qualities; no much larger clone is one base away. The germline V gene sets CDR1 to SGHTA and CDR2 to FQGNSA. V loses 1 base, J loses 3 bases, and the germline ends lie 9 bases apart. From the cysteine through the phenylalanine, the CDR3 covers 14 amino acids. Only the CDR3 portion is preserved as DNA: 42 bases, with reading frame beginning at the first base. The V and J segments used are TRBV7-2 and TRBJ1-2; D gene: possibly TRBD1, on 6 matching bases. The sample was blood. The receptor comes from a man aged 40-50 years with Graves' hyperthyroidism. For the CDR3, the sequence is CASSLDRTDYGYTF. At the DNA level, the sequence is TGTGCCAGCAGCTTAGATAGGACAGACTATGGCTACACCTTC.